The text below deals with one T cell receptor beta chain. All participating donors were Caucasian adults from Nashville, Tennessee. The V end lost 5 bases, the J end lost 6 bases, and 21 bases lay between the germline ends. The CDR3 totals 16 residues. The germline CDR1 and CDR2 sequences are MNHEY and SMNVEV (reference sequence). This was a deep-level run. The material for each subset, its genomic DNA, was split evenly across several immunoSEQ plates. Method: immunoSEQ multiplex PCR; TCRdb's copy keeps in-frame clones and lacks some. The data show more than 1 million clones, approximately 80% seen once. These data come from a study of shared clonotypes between healthy human individuals.

V is TRBV27 and J is TRBJ2-3; tentatively, D is TRBD2 (6 bases). The sequence derives from a man aged 18 to 29 in good health. Some clones in this sample may be carry-over from other donors' samples. What was sequenced was memory CD4+ T cells from PBMCs. Sample subset: CD45RA-negative fraction. The CDR3 coding sequence is TGTGCCAGCAGTCTACAACCGGGACTCCTCATGGATACGCAGTATTTT. Its protein is CASSLQPGLLMDTQYF.